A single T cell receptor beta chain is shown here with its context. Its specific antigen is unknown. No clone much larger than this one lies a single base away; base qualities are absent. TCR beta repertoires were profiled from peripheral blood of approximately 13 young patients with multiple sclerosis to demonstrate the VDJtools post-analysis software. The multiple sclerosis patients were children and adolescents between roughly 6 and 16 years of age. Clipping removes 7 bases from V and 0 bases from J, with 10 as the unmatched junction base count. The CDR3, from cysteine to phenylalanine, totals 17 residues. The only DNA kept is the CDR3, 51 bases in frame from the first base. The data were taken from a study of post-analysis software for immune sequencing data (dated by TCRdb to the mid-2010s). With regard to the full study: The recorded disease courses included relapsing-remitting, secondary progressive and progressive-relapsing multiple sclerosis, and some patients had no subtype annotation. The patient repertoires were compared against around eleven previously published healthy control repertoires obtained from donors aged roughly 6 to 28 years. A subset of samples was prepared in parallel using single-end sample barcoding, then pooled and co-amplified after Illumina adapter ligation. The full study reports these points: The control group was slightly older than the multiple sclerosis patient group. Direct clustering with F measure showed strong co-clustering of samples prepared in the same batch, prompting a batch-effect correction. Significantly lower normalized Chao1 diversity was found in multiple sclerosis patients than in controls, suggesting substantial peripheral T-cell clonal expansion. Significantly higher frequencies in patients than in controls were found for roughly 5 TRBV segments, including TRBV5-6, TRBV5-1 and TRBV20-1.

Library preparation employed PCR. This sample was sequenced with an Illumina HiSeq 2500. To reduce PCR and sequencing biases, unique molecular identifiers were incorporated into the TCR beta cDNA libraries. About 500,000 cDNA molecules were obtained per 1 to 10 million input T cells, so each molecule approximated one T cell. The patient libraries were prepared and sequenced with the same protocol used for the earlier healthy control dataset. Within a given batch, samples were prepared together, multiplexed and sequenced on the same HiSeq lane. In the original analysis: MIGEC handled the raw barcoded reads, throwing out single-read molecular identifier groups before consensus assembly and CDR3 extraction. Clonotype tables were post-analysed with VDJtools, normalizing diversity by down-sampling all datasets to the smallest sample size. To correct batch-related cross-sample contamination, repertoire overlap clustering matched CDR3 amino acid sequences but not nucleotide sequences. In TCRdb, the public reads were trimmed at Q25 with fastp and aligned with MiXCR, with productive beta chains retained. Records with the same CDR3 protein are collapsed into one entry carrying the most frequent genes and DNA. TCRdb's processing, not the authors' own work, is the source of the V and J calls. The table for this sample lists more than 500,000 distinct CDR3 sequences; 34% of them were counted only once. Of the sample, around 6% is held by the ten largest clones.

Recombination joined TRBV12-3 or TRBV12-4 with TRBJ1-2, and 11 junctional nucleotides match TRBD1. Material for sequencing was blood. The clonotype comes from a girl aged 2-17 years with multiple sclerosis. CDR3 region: CASTPEGQGGTNYGYTF. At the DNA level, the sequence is TGTGCCAGCACTCCCGAGGGACAGGGGGGCACTAACTATGGCTACACCTTC.